This record looks at one TCR beta chain sequence and its context. Original methodology: Estimation of nucleated cell counts relied on the amplification of reference gene primers. Libraries were prepared by immunoSEQ multiplex PCR; TCRdb keeps only in-frame clonotypes and omits some of them. The V and J calls and the clone size are those of that table, but D and trimming were determined from the DNA. The table shows around 130,000 clones, with almost 85% occurring only once. This entry is derived from a study of blood T cell repertoires in COVID-19. In the study overall: Sources were T cells, B-cell-depleted T cells, or PBMCs; the material itself was cDNA or gDNA.

The sample comprised peripheral blood. The clonotype originates from a man in his fifties or sixties with acute or convalescent COVID-19.

This chain's CDR3 is CASSSRGQGASDTQYF. The CDR3 coding sequence is TGTGCCAGCAGCTCGAGGGGACAGGGGGCGTCAGATACGCAGTATTTT. The rearrangement uses TRBV7-6 and TRBJ2-3; TRBD1 matches at 12 bases. This CDR3 contains 16 residues. The ends lost 4 bases at V and 4 bases at J; junction bases unmatched: 6. CDR1 and CDR2 from the germline V gene are SGHVS and FNYEAQ.